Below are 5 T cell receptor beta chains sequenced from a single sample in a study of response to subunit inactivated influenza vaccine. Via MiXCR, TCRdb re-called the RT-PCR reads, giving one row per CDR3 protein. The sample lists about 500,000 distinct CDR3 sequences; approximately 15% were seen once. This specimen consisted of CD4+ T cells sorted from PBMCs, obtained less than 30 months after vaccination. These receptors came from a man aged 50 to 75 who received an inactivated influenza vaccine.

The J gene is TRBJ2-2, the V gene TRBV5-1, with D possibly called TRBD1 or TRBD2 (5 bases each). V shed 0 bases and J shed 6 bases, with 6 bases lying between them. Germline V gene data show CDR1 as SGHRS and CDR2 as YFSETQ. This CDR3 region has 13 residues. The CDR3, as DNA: TGCGCCAGCAGCTTGGTGGGACCCGGGGAGCTGTTTTTT. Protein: CASSLVGPGELFF. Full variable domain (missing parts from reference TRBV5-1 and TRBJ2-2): KAGVTQTPRYLIKTRGQQVTLSCSPISGHRSVSWYQQTPGQGLQFLFEYFSETQRNKGNFPGRFSGRQFSNSRSEMNVSTLELGDSALYLCASSLVGPGELFFGEGSRLTVL.

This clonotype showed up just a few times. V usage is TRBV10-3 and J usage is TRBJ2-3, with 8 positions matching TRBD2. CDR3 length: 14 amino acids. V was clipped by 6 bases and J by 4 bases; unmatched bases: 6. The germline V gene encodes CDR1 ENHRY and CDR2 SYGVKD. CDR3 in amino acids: CAIRDGGASDTQYF. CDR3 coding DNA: TGTGCCATCAGGGACGGGGGGGCCTCAGATACGCAGTATTTT.

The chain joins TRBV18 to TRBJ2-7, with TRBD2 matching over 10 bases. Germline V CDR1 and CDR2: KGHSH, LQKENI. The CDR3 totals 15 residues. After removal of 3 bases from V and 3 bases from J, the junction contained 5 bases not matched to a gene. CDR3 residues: CASSPSASGGYEQYF. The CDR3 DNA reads TGTGCCAGCTCACCGTCGGCTAGCGGGGGCTACGAGCAGTACTTC.

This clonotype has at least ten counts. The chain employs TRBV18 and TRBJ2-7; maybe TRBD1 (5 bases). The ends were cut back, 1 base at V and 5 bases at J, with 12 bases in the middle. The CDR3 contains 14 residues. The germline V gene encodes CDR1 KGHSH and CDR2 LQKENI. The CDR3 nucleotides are TGTGCCAGCTCACCACAAAGGGGATGGGACGAGCAGTACTTC. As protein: CASSPQRGWDEQYF.

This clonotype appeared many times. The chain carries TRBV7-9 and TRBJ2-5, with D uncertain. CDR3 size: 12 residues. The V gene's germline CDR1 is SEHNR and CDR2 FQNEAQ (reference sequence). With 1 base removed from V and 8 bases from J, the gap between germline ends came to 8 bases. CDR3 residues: CASSLDTGTQYF. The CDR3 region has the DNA TGTGCCAGCAGCTTAGACACCGGCACCCAGTACTTC.